The TCR beta chain under discussion was sequenced for a study of T-cell reconstitution after alpha-beta-depleted transplantation in children. CDR3 size: 15 residues. V was clipped by 2 bases and J by 4 bases; unmatched bases: 7. In this sample, this clonotype turned up many times. Using unique molecular identifiers, the investigators prepared the TCRbeta library. TCRdb reanalysed the PCR reads using MiXCR and keeps one entry per CDR3 protein. The sample has hundreds of thousands of distinct CDR3 sequences; approximately 16% are singletons. The chain employs TRBV12-3 or TRBV12-4 and TRBJ1-2, with 7 bases lining up with TRBD1. The material was PBMCs from the stem cell graft donor, obtained from the stem cell graft. The sequence derives from a human donor who donated a stem cell graft to a child with acute myeloid leukemia. The DNA of the CDR3 is TGTGCCAGCAGTTTACGACAGGGCCGAGTCTATGGCTACACCTTC. Protein product: CASSLRQGRVYGYTF.